What follows describes a single T cell receptor beta chain. Its antigen is unidentified. Using RNA template, CDR3s of TCR alpha and beta were amplified with iRepertoire arm-PCR. One-step reverse transcription and amplification started from approximately 100-400 ng of tissue mRNA or PBMC total RNA. TCRdb re-derived calls from the multiplex PCR reads in MiXCR, one entry per CDR3 protein. This repertoire shows tens of thousands of distinct CDR3 sequences, roughly 40% found once; its top ten account for more than 30%. This record comes from a study of glioma-infiltrating T cells. Study-level findings and limits: Tissue-blood divergence was below expectation in non-neoplastic patients, above in gliomas. Only very few CDR3 sequences appeared in both tissue and blood.

The sequenced material came from glioma tissue, nonneoplastic brain tissue, or PBMCs (not recorded which). The receptor's source is a human donor with low-grade glioma or glioblastoma, undergoing nonglioma brain surgery, or in good health (not recorded which).

CDR3 protein: CASSQDTANTGAFF. DNA of the CDR3: TGCGCCAGCAGCCAAGACACAGCGAACACTGGAGCCTTCTTT. The chain uses TRBV4-1 and TRBJ1-1; unclear D gene. The CDR3 has 14 residues. Germline values: CDR1 MGHRA, CDR2 YSYEKL. The V end lost 0 bases, the J end lost 14 bases, and 19 bases lay between the germline ends.